This T cell receptor (beta chain) comes out of a study of T cells in Graves' hyperthyroidism and ophthalmopathy. Study-level results: Among clonotypes expanded in thyroid above 0.001, most were also found in blood.

About this clonotype: Its antigen is unidentified.

In germline, CDR1 is LGHNT, CDR2 FRNRAP. V was pared by 1 base and J by 5 bases, with 14 bases between. The CDR3 consists of 16 residues. On the basis of clinical symptoms, serum thyroxine and TRAb, thyroid ultrasound and orbital computed tomography, diagnoses were made. Blood was drawn at first hyperthyroidism diagnosis, before any ophthalmopathy symptoms. The PBMCs were taken from around 9.1 ml of fresh peripheral blood. There were TCR beta CDR3 regions amplified from RNA transcripts. Using the HTBI primer set, a first-round RT-PCR was run on the TCR CDR3. TCRdb fed the multiplex PCR reads into MiXCR, producing one record per CDR3 protein. Of fewer than 650,000 distinct CDR3 sequences listed, about 14% are singletons.

The TCR comes from a woman aged 25 to 45 with Graves' hyperthyroidism that later progressed to Graves' ophthalmopathy. Material: blood. This chain links TRBV12-5 with TRBJ2-2; D is perhaps TRBD1 (6 bases). The CDR3 protein is CASGLASGHWTGELFF. The CDR3 DNA reads as TGTGCTAGTGGTTTGGCCTCGGGACATTGGACCGGGGAGCTGTTTTTT.